The 12 T cell receptor beta chains below were found in one sample sequenced in a study of blood T cells in healthy people across ages. It was with a sample-barcoded 5' primer and a J-beta primer mix that a second PCR of about 6 to 12 cycles was run. TCRdb reanalysed the 5' RACE reads using MiXCR and keeps one entry per CDR3 protein. This table holds more than 700,000 distinct CDR3 sequences, around half found once. Sequenced input: blood. The receptors derive from a man at least 80 years old in good health.

This sequence joins TRBV9 and TRBJ2-1; 10 bases fit TRBD2. CDR1 and CDR2 from the germline V gene are SGDLS and YYNGEE. V was pared by 3 bases and J by 7 bases, with 7 bases of the junction left unmatched. The CDR3 loop spans 15 amino acids. CDR3 nucleotides: TGTGCCAGCAGCGCCCGAGCGGGAGGGCCGAATGAGCAGTTCTTC. Translated, it gives CASSARAGGPNEQFF.

The genes are TRBV6-1 and TRBJ2-4; no clear D. The J call may not be correct, given that the DNA end is closer to TRBJ2-7. Germline V lookup: CDR1 MNHNS, CDR2 SASEGT. The CDR3 length is 10 residues. The CDR3 loop is CASRQDEQYF. The CDR3 DNA sequence: TGTGCCAGCCGTCAGGACGAGCAGTACTTC.

This clonotype was found a few times. The J gene is TRBJ2-7, the V gene TRBV27, with 8 bases aligning to TRBD1. CDR3 length: 18 residues. The V segment lost 6 bases and the J segment 0 bases; nucleotides outside the gene matches: 16. Germline V gives CDR1 MNHEY, CDR2 SMNVEV (reference sequence). CDR3 coding DNA: TGTGCCAGCAGCCCCGGGGACAGGAGGGTCTTAAGCTCCTACGAGCAGTACTTC. It translates to CASSPGDRRVLSSYEQYF.

The gene calls are TRBV10-3 and TRBJ2-3, with a possible D match to TRBD1 (6 bases). Trimming pared 7 bases from V and 14 bases from J, leaving 25 bases between. The length of the CDR3 is 14 residues. The V gene's germline CDR1 is ENHRY and CDR2 SYGVKD. CDR3 protein: CAIKGRGKERDAYF. The CDR3 bases are TGTGCCATCAAGGGTAGGGGGAAAGAAAGAGACGCGTATTTT.

The chain carries TRBV20-1 and TRBJ1-1, with D hard to call. V lost 1 base to trimming and J lost 6 bases, with 12 bases between them. Per the germline V gene, CDR1 is DFQATT and CDR2 is SNEGSKA (reference sequence). This CDR3 is 13 amino acids long. CDR3 in DNA: TGCAGTGCTAGAGGGCAGGCGGACGCTGAAGCTTTCTTT. This codes for CSARGQADAEAFF.

The chain's CDR3 is CSVETTDPATAFF. In DNA, the CDR3 is TGCAGCGTTGAAACGACAGACCCGGCTACAGCTTTCTTT. This chain links TRBV29-1 with TRBJ1-1, with a weak D call TRBD1 (5 bases). This CDR3 spans 13 amino acids. Germline CDR1 and CDR2: SQVTM and ANQGSEA. The germline V and J ends were trimmed by 2 bases and 10 bases, with 17 bases remaining between them.

V is TRBV20-1 and J is TRBJ2-1; 11 positions agree with TRBD2. From germline, CDR1 is DFQATT and CDR2 SNEGSKA (reference sequence). Trimming took 2 bases from V and 2 from J; bases not matched to a gene: 8. The CDR3 loop spans 17 amino acids. The CDR3 sequence is CSARPPTSGITYNEQFF. DNA of the CDR3: TGCAGTGCTAGACCTCCGACTAGCGGGATAACCTACAATGAGCAGTTCTTC.

The sample holds a few counts of this clonotype. This chain connects TRBV7-3 to TRBJ2-1; 10 positions agree with TRBD2. Trimming took 3 bases from V and 7 from J; bases not matched to a gene: 6. From germline, CDR1 is SGHTA and CDR2 FQGTGA. This CDR3 has 15 residues. CDR3 nucleotides: TGTGCCAGCAGCTTCTGGGGGACTAGCGTTAATGAGCAGTTCTTC. Residues: CASSFWGTSVNEQFF.

The rearrangement joins TRBV3-1 to TRBJ2-1, with 15 bases identical to TRBD2. V lost 5 bases, J lost 1 base, and 3 bases stayed unmatched. Germline CDR1 and CDR2: LGHDT and YNNKEL (reference sequence). The CDR3 runs to 17 residues. The CDR3 coding sequence is TGTGCCAGCAGCGACGGACTAGCGGGGGGGTCCTACAATGAGCAGTTCTTC. Translating it yields CASSDGLAGGSYNEQFF.

This chain uses TRBV12-3 or TRBV12-4 with TRBJ1-5; D is possibly TRBD1 (6 bases). V was clipped by 5 bases and J by 4 bases, with 9 bases between them. The CDR3 runs 13 residues. CDR3: CASSGQLNQPQHF. The CDR3 DNA reads as TGTGCCAGCAGTGGACAGCTTAATCAGCCCCAGCATTTT.

Note on this clonotype: The junction and the germline gene differ at one end; a read error may be behind it. This chain connects TRBV7-6 to TRBJ1-2, with 9 bases identical to TRBD1. CDR1 and CDR2 from the germline V gene are SGHVS and FNYEAQ. The CDR3 extends over 17 amino acids. The CDR3 reads CASSPAPGQGANHGYTF. CDR3 nucleotide sequence: TGTGCCAGCAGCCCGGCTCCGGGACAGGGAGCTAACCATGGCTACACCTTC.

The gene calls are TRBV12-3 or TRBV12-4 and TRBJ2-5; 8 nucleotides align to TRBD1. V trimming: 5 bases; J trimming: 11 bases; junction bases outside the gene matches: 16. The CDR3 covers 15 residues. CDR3 sequence (DNA): TGTGCCAGCAGTCCCCGGACAGGGTGGGAGGACGGGCAGTACTTC. Protein sequence: CASSPRTGWEDGQYF.